Sequencing of this T cell receptor beta chain was carried out in a study of T cells after yellow fever vaccination. The germline CDR1 and CDR2 sequences are MNHNS and SASEGT. The CDR3 runs to 19 residues. V shed 0 bases and J shed 5 bases, with 25 bases lying between them. MiXCR, run by TCRdb on the 5' RACE reads, gives a single entry per CDR3 protein. The table records about 260,000 distinct CDR3 sequences, over 4.5% of them present only once. Study results and limitations: Post-booster repertoires again held most primary-vaccination clones (roughly 96% CD4, about 88% CD8). Overlap between CD4 and CD8 compartments was detected for a small share of clonotypes.

As for this clonotype: Its specificity is not known.

This clonotype originated in a young man who received the YFV17D yellow fever vaccine. V and J are TRBV6-1 and TRBJ2-5, with D maybe TRBD2 (7 bases). The material was CD4+ T cells sorted from PBMCs, obtained on the day of the yellow fever booster vaccination. CDR3 nucleotide sequence: TGTGCCAGCAGTGAAGCGGGTCGGCGGGGGCCCCCGATGGGGGAGACCCAGTACTTC. Its translation: CASSEAGRRGPPMGETQYF.